The present T cell receptor beta chain was sequenced within a study of cytomegalovirus exposure and HLA in healthy donors. Study-level background: The study's early data release held about 80 million unique TCRs from HLA-typed donors. Study results and caveats: Donor immune exposure was known only as CMV serostatus. In a later analysis, V- and J-gene trimming of beta chains associated with a DCLRE1C missense variant, replicated independently.

The germline gives CDR1 SGHTA, CDR2 FQGNSA. V shed 1 base and J shed 6 bases, with 10 bases lying between them. The length of the CDR3 is 14 residues. The PCR was carried out with 60 Vbeta primers and 13 Jbeta primers. Method: immunoSEQ multiplex PCR; TCRdb's copy keeps in-frame clones and lacks some. The table records about 170,000 clones, approximately 73% of them present only once. As for this clone: Its specificity is unknown.

The TCR sequence derives from a young woman in good health and CMV-seropositive. Input material: PBMCs. The J gene is TRBJ1-5, the V gene TRBV7-2; D is ambiguous. CDR3 protein: CASSLEPFGQPQHF. The CDR3 DNA is TGTGCCAGCAGCTTAGAACCGTTCGGTCAGCCCCAGCATTTT.